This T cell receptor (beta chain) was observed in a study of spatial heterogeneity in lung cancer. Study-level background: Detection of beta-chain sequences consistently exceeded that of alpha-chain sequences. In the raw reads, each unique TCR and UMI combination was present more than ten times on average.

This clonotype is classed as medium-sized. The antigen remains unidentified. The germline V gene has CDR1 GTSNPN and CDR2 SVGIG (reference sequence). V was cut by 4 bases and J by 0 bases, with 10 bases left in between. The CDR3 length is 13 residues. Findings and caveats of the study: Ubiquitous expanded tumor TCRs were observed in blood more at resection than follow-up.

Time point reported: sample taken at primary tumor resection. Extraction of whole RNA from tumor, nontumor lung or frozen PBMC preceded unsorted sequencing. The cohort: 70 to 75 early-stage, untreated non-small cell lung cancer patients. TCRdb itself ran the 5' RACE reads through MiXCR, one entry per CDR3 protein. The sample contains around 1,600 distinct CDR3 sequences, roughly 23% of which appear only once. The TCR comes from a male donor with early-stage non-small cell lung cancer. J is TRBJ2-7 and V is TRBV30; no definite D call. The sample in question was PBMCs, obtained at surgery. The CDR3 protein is CAWTTLDSYEQYF. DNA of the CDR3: TGTGCCTGGACTACCCTTGACTCCTACGAGCAGTACTTC.